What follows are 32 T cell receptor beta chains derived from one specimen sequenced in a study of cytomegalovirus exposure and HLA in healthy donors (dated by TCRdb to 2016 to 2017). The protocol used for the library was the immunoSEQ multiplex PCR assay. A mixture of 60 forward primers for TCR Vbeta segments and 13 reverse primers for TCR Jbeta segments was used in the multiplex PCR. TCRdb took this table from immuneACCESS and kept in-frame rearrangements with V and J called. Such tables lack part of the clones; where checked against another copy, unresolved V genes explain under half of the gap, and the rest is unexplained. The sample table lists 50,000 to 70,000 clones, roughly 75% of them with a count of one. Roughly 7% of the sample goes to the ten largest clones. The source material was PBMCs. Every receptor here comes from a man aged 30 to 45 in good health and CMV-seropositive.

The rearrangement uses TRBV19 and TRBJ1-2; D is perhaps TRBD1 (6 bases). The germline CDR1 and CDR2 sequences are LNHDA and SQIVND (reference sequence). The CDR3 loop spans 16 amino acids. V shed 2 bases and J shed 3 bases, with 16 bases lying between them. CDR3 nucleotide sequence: TGTGCCAGTAGTATACCCCTCACAGGGTCCCACTATGGCTACACCTTC. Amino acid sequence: CASSIPLTGSHYGYTF.

CDR3 protein: CSVNVLAETQYF. The CDR3 nucleotides are TGCAGCGTTAACGTCCTGGCCGAGACCCAGTACTTC. This chain joins TRBV29-1 and TRBJ2-5; D unclear. Trimming removed 5 bases from V and 5 bases from J, with 12 bases in between. Per the germline V gene, CDR1 is SQVTM and CDR2 is ANQGSEA. The CDR3 has 12 amino acids.

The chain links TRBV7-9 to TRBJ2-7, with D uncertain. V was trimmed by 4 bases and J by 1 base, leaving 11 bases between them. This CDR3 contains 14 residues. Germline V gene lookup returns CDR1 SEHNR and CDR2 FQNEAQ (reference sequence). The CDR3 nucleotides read TGTGCCAGCAGCTACGACAAGTCATCCTACGAGCAGTACTTC. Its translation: CASSYDKSSYEQYF.

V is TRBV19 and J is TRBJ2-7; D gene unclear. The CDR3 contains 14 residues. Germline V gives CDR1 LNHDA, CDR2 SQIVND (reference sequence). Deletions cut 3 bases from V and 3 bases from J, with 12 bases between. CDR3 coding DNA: TGTGCCAGTAGTATCGACGGAGATCGCTACGAGCAGTACTTC. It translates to CASSIDGDRYEQYF.

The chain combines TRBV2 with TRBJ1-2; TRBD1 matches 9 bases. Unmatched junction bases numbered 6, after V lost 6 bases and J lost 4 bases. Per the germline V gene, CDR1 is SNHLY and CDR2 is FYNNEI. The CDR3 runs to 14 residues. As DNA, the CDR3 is TGTGCCAGCAGCACAGGGGGCGGAGGCTATGGCTACACCTTC. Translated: CASSTGGGGYGYTF.

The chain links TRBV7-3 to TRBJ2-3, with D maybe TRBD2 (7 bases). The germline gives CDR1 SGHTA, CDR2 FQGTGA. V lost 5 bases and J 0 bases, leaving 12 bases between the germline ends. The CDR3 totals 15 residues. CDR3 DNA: TGTGCCAGCAGCGTAAGGGGGGGGAGCACAGATACGCAGTATTTT. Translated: CASSVRGGSTDTQYF.

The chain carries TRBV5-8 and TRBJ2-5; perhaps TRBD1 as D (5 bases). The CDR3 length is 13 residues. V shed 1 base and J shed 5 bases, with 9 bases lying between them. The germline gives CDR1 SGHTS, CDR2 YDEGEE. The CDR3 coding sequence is TGTGCCAGCAGCTTGCAGGGTTGGGAGACCCAGTACTTC. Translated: CASSLQGWETQYF.

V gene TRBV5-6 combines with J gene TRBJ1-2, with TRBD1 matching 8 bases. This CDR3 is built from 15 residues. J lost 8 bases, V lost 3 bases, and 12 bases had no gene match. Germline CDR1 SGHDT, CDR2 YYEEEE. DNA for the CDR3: TGTGCCAGCAGCTCCCCGGGACAGGCTTACAGAGGCTACACCTTC. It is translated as CASSSPGQAYRGYTF.

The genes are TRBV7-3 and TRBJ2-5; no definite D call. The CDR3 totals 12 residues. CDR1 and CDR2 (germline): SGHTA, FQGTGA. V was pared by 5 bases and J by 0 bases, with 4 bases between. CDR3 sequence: CASSPDQETQYF. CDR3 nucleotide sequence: TGTGCCAGCAGCCCAGACCAAGAGACCCAGTACTTC.

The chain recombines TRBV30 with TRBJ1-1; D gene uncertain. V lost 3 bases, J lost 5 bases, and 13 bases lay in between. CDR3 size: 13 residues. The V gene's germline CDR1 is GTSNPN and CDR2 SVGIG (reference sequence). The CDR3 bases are TGTGCCTGGAGAAGCGGGGTTGTAACTGAAGCTTTCTTT. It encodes CAWRSGVVTEAFF.

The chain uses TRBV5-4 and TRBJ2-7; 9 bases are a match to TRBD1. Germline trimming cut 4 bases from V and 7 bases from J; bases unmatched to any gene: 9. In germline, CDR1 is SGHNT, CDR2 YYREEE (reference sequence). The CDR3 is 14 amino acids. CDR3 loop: CASSPGQGRGEQYF. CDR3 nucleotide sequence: TGTGCCAGCAGCCCTGGACAGGGGCGGGGGGAGCAGTACTTC.

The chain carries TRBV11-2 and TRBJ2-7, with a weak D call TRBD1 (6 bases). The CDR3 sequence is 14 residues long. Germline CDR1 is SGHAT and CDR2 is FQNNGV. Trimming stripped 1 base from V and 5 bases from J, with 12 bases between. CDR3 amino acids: CASSLGTGRNEQYF. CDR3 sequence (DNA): TGTGCCAGCAGCTTAGGCACAGGGCGTAACGAGCAGTACTTC.

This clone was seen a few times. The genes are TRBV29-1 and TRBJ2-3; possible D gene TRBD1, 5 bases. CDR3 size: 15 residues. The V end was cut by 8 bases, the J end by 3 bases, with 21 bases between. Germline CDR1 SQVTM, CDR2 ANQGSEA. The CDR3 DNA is TGCAGCTCAAGGGCGGCGCAGGGTGGGACAGATACGCAGTATTTT. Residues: CSSRAAQGGTDTQYF.

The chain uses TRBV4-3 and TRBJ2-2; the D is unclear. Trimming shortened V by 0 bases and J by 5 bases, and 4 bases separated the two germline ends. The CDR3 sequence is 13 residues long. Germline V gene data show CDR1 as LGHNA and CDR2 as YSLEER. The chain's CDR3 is CASSQDLTGELFF. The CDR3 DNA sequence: TGCGCCAGCAGCCAAGATCTTACCGGGGAGCTGTTTTTT.

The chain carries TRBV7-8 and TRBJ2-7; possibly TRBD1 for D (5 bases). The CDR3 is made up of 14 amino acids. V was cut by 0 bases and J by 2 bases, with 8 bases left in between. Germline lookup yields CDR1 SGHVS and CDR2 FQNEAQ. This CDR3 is CASSLAGATYEQYF. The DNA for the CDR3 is TGTGCCAGCAGCTTAGCTGGGGCAACCTACGAGCAGTACTTC. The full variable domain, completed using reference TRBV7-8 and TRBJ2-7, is GAGVSQSPRYKVAKRGQDVALRCDPISGHVSLFWYQQALGQGPEFLTYFQNEAQLDKSGLPSDRFFAERPEGSVSTLKIQRTQQEDSAVYLCASSLAGATYEQYFGPGTRLTVT.

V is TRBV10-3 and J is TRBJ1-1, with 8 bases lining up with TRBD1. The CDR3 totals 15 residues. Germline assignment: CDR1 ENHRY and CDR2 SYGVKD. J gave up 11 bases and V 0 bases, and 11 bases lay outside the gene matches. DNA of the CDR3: TGTGCCATCAGTGAGTCGCTAGGGACAGGCGGTGGGGCTTTCTTT. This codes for CAISESLGTGGGAFF.

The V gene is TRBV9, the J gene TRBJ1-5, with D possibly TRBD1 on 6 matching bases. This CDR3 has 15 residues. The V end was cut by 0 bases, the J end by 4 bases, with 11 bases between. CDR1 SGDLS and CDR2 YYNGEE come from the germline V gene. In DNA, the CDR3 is TGTGCCAGCAGCGTAGAGTCCACAGGGAATCAGCCCCAGCATTTT. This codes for CASSVESTGNQPQHF.

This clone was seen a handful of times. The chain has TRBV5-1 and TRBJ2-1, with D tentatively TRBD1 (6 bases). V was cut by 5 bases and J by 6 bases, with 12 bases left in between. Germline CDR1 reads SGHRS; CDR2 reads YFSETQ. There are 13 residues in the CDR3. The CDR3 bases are TGCGCCAGCAGGGTTACAGGGACCAATGAGCAGTTCTTC. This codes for CASRVTGTNEQFF.

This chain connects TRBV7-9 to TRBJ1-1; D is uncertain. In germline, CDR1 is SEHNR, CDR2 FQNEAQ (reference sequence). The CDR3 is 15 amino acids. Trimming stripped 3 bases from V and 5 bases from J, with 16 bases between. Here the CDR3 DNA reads TGTGCCAGCAGCTTCACGGCGGGCCCGGGGACTGAAGCTTTCTTT. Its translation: CASSFTAGPGTEAFF.

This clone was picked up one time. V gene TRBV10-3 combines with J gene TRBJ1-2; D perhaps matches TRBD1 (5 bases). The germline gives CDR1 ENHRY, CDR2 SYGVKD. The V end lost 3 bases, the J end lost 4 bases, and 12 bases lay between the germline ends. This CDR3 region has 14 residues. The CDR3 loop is CAISDLREVYGYTF. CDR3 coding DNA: TGTGCCATCAGTGACCTCAGGGAGGTCTATGGCTACACCTTC.

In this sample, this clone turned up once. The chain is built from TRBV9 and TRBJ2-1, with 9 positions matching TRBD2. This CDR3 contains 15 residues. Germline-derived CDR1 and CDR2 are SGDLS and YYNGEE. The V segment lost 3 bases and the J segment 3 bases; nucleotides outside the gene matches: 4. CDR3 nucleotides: TGTGCCAGCAGCGCCAGCGGGGGGAACTACAATGAGCAGTTCTTC. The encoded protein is CASSASGGNYNEQFF.

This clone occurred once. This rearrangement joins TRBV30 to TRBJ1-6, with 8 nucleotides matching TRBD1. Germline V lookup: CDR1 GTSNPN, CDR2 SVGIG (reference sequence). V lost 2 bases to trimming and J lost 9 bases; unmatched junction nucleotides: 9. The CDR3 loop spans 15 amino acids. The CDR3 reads CAWSRRTGSFSPLHF. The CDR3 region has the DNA TGTGCCTGGAGTAGGCGGACAGGGTCTTTTTCACCCCTCCACTTT.

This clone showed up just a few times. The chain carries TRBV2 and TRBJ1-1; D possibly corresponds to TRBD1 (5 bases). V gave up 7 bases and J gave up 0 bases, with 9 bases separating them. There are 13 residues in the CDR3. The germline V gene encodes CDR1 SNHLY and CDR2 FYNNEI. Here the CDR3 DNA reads TGTGCCAGCAATACAGGACTGAACACTGAAGCTTTCTTT. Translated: CASNTGLNTEAFF.

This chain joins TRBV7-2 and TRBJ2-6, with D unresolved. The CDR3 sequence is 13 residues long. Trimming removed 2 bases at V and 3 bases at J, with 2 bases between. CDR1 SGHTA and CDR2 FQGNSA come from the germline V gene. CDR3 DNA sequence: TGTGCCAGCAGCTTATATGGGGCCAACGTCCTGACTTTC. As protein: CASSLYGANVLTF.

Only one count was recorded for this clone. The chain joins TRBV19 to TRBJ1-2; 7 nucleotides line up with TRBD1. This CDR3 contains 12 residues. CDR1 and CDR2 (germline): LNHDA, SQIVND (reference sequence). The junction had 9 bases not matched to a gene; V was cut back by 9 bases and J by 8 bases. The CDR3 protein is CASFDRVGGYTF. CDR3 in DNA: TGTGCCAGCTTCGACAGGGTCGGAGGCTACACCTTC.

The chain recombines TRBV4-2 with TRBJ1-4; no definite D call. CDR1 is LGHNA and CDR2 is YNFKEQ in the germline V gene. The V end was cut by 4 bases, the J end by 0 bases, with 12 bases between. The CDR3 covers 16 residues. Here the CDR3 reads CASSPRLLATNEKLFF. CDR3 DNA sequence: TGTGCCAGCAGCCCCCGACTCTTAGCAACTAATGAAAAACTGTTTTTT.

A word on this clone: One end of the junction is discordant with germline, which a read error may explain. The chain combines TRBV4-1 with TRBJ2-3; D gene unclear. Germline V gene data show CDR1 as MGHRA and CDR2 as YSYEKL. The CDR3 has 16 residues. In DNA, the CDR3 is TGCGCCAGCGGCCAAGATCGTGGCCAGAACACAGATACGCAGTATTTT. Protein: CASGQDRGQNTDTQYF.

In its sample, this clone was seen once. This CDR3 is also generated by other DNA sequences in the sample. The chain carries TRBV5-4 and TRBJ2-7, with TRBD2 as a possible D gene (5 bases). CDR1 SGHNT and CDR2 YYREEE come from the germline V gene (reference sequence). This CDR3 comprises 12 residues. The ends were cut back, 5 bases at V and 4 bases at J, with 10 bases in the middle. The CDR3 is CASSAAGYEQYF. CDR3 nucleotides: TGTGCCAGCAGTGCGGCGGGTTACGAGCAGTACTTC.

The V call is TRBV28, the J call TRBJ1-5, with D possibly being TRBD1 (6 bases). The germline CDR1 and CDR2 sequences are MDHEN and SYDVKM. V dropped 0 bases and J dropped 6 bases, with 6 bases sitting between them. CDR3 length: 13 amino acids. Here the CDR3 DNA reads TGTGCCAGCAGTTTATGGGGGGCTCAGCCCCAGCATTTT. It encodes CASSLWGAQPQHF. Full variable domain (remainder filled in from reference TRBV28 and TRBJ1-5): DVKVTQSSRYLVKRTGEKVFLECVQDMDHENMFWYRQDPGLGLRLIYFSYDVKMKEKGDIPEGYSVSREKKERFSLILESASTNQTSMYLCASSLWGAQPQHFGDGTRLSIL.

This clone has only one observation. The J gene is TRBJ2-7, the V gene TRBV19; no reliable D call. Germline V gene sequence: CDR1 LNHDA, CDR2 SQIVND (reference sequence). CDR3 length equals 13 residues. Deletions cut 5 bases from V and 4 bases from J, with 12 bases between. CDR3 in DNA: TGTGCCAGTAGTCCTCACCCCAGTTACGAGCAGTACTTC. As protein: CASSPHPSYEQYF. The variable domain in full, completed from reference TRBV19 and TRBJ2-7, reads DGGITQSPKYLFRKEGQNVTLSCEQNLNHDAMYWYRQDPGQGLRLIYYSQIVNDFQKGDIAEGYSVSREKKESFPLTVTSAQKNPTAFYLCASSPHPSYEQYFGPGTRLTVT.

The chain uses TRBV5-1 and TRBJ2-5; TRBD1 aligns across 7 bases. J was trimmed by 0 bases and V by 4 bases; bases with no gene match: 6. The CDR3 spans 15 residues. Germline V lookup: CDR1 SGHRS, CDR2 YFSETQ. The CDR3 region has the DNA TGCGCCAGCAGCCCGGGACAGAAATACCAAGAGACCCAGTACTTC. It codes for CASSPGQKYQETQYF.

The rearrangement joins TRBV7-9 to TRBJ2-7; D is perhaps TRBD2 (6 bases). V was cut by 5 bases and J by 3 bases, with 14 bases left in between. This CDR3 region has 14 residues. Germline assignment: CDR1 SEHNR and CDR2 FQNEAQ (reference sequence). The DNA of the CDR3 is TGTGCCAGCAGCCAACCCGGGACTCTCTACGAGCAGTACTTC. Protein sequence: CASSQPGTLYEQYF. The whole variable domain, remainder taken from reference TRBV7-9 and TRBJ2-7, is DTGVSQNPRHKITKRGQNVTFRCDPISEHNRLYWYRQTLGQGPEFLTYFQNEAQLEKSRLLSDRFSAERPKGSFSTLEIQRTEQGDSAMYLCASSQPGTLYEQYFGPGTRLTVT.